A single sample gave rise to the 23 T cell receptor beta chains below, sequenced in a study of T cells in Graves' hyperthyroidism and ophthalmopathy. RNA transcripts gave rise to amplified TCR beta CDR3 regions. The primer set for the first-round RT-PCR of the TCR CDR3 was HTBI. TCRdb called the multiplex PCR reads again in MiXCR, with one record for every CDR3 protein. The sample contains 390,000 or so distinct CDR3 sequences, about 14% of which appear only once. Sample: blood. The receptor set was obtained from a man younger than 35 with Graves' ophthalmopathy.

V is TRBV6-2 or TRBV6-3 and J is TRBJ2-1, with 7 bases aligning to TRBD2. V lost 6 bases and J lost 3; bases outside the gene matches: 5. The CDR3 contains 14 residues. Germline CDR1 is MNHEY and CDR2 is SVGEGT. CDR3 amino acids: CASSARGVYNEQFF. The CDR3 DNA follows: TGTGCCAGCAGCGCCCGGGGGGTCTACAATGAGCAGTTCTTC.

This clonotype was observed at least ten times. The DNA for the CDR3 is TGTGCCAGCAGCCAAGATCGAAGGGGAGTTTATGAAAAACTGTTTTTT. It specifies CASSQDRRGVYEKLFF. The chain uses TRBV4-2 and TRBJ1-4, with a possible D match to TRBD1 (5 bases). V was pared by 0 bases and J by 6 bases, with 14 bases between. CDR3 length: 16 amino acids. Germline CDR1 reads LGHNA; CDR2 reads YNFKEQ.

The V gene is TRBV30, the J gene TRBJ2-7, with 11 bases matching TRBD2. The CDR3 has 20 residues. Germline loops: CDR1 GTSNPN, CDR2 SVGIG (reference sequence). V lost 1 base to trimming and J lost 0 bases; unmatched junction nucleotides: 17. CDR3 in DNA: TGTGCCTGGAGTGGACCCTTCACTAGCGGGAGCGCAGCATTCTCCTACGAGCAGTACTTC. It codes for CAWSGPFTSGSAAFSYEQYF.

This clonotype has just a few counts. The chain recombines TRBV19 with TRBJ2-7; TRBD2 might be the D (6 bases). V was cut by 5 bases and J by 5 bases, with 19 bases left in between. The CDR3 sequence is 15 residues long. Germline V gene data show CDR1 as LNHDA and CDR2 as SQIVND (reference sequence). Written as DNA, the CDR3 is TGTGCCAGTAGTTCCACTAGCCGGAGGAGTGACGAGCAGTACTTC. This codes for CASSSTSRRSDEQYF. The full variable domain, rest sourced from reference TRBV19 and TRBJ2-7, is DGGITQSPKYLFRKEGQNVTLSCEQNLNHDAMYWYRQDPGQGLRLIYYSQIVNDFQKGDIAEGYSVSREKKESFPLTVTSAQKNPTAFYLCASSSTSRRSDEQYFGPGTRLTVT.

The V and J genes are TRBV24-1 and TRBJ1-2; D might be TRBD1 (5 bases). This CDR3 spans 14 amino acids. Germline-derived CDR1 and CDR2 are KGHDR and SFDVKD. V was cut by 7 bases and J by 2 bases, with 13 bases left in between. CDR3 DNA: TGTGCCACCAGCGATGCAGGGAACAACTATGGCTACACCTTC. Translating gives CATSDAGNNYGYTF.

The sample holds many counts of this clonotype. The V call is TRBV6-1, the J call TRBJ2-7, with 7 bases that match TRBD1. The germline gives CDR1 MNHNS, CDR2 SASEGT. The CDR3 length is 14 residues. V shed 6 bases, J shed 0 bases, and the junction held 5 bases outside the gene matches. For the CDR3, the DNA is TGTGCCAGCAGATTGACAGGGACCTCCTACGAGCAGTACTTC. This sequence encodes CASRLTGTSYEQYF.

V is TRBV24-1 and J is TRBJ2-2, with D perhaps TRBD1 or TRBD2 (5 bases each). CDR3 length: 14 amino acids. V was cut by 8 bases and J by 0 bases, with 9 bases left in between. Germline CDR1 is KGHDR and CDR2 is SFDVKD. This chain's CDR3 is CATKGTANTGELFF. As DNA, the CDR3 is TGTGCCACCAAGGGGACGGCGAACACCGGGGAGCTGTTTTTT.

Many counts were recorded for this clonotype. This chain joins TRBV20-1 and TRBJ2-7; D not resolved. CDR1 and CDR2 (germline): DFQATT, SNEGSKA (reference sequence). Trimming took off 1 base at V and 3 bases at J, with 13 bases between the two ends. This CDR3 is built from 14 residues. This chain's CDR3 is CSARATLGLYEQYF. The CDR3 DNA follows: TGCAGTGCTAGAGCCACCCTTGGCCTCTACGAGCAGTACTTC.

This clonotype occurred a few times. The V gene is TRBV7-9, the J gene TRBJ2-2; no firm D call. With 5 bases removed from V and 10 bases from J, the gap between germline ends came to 8 bases. This CDR3 contains 11 residues. CDR1 and CDR2 from the germline V gene are SEHNR and FQNEAQ (reference sequence). The CDR3 protein is CASSPWVELFF. As DNA, the CDR3 is TGTGCCAGCAGCCCGTGGGTGGAGCTGTTTTTT.

The chain employs TRBV20-1 and TRBJ2-1; 14 nucleotides line up with TRBD2. Trimming removed 4 bases from V and 5 bases from J; junction bases left unmatched: 7. This CDR3 has 16 residues. Germline V gives CDR1 DFQATT, CDR2 SNEGSKA (reference sequence). The CDR3 loop reads CSANRMGLAGDNEQFF. The CDR3, as DNA: TGCAGTGCTAACAGGATGGGACTAGCGGGAGACAATGAGCAGTTCTTC.

A note on this clonotype: A much larger clone lies a single base off, so this may be a read error. This chain connects TRBV20-1 to TRBJ2-7; no firm D call. Judging by the DNA end, TRBJ2-1 fits better; the J call may be wrong. The CDR3 loop spans 10 amino acids. Germline CDR1 reads DFQATT; CDR2 reads SNEGSKA (reference sequence). This chain's CDR3 is CSADSYEQFF. The CDR3 nucleotides are TGCAGTGCCGACTCCTACGAGCAGTTCTTC.

Many counts were recorded for this clonotype. The chain joins TRBV5-1 to TRBJ1-1; TRBD1 matches 7 bases. Trimming cost V 0 bases and J 1 base; bases outside gene matches: 3. The CDR3 loop spans 15 amino acids. The germline CDR1 and CDR2 sequences are SGHRS and YFSETQ. In nucleotides, the CDR3 is TGCGCCAGCAGCTTGGAGGACAGGACGAACACTGAAGCTTTCTTT. Translated, it gives CASSLEDRTNTEAFF.

This clonotype was observed at least ten times. The chain combines TRBV11-2 with TRBJ2-3; maybe TRBD2 (6 bases). The CDR3 contains 15 residues. Trimming cost V 5 bases and J 0 bases, with 12 bases left between them. Germline loops: CDR1 SGHAT, CDR2 FQNNGV. The CDR3 DNA reads as TGTGCCAGCAGCCCAGGCCTAGCGAGCACAGATACGCAGTATTTT. Its translation: CASSPGLASTDTQYF.

The chain combines TRBV10-3 with TRBJ1-2, with TRBD1 matching 8 bases. The CDR3 extends over 14 amino acids. CDR1 and CDR2 from the germline V gene are ENHRY and SYGVKD. V lost 3 bases, J lost 4 bases, and 4 bases stayed unmatched. The CDR3 bases are TGTGCCATCAGTGATTTAACAGGGGGCTATGGCTACACCTTC. It is translated as CAISDLTGGYGYTF.

This clonotype was seen a few times. The chain couples TRBV6-6 to TRBJ2-1, with D perhaps being TRBD1 or TRBD2 (6 bases each). Trimming took off 2 bases at V and 9 bases at J, with 23 bases between the two ends. CDR3 length: 17 residues. Germline V gives CDR1 MNHNY, CDR2 SVGAGI (reference sequence). The CDR3 DNA reads as TGTGCCAGCAGTTACACCGGGGCAGGGGTGGGAGGAAGTGAGCAGTTCTTC. Protein product: CASSYTGAGVGGSEQFF.

This clonotype occurred many times. The chain combines TRBV5-6 with TRBJ2-5; tentatively, D is TRBD2 (5 bases). The CDR3 consists of 15 residues. V lost 2 bases, J lost 1 base, and 12 bases lay in between. The germline gives CDR1 SGHDT, CDR2 YYEEEE. The CDR3 protein is CASSLGGGVQETQYF. CDR3 coding DNA: TGTGCCAGCAGCTTAGGAGGTGGGGTCCAAGAGACCCAGTACTTC.

This clonotype was picked up many times. The chain has TRBV29-1 and TRBJ2-3; 8 positions match TRBD1. The V and J ends lost 7 bases and 0 bases, in that order; junction bases with no gene match: 9. Germline V CDR1 and CDR2: SQVTM, ANQGSEA. The CDR3 consists of 15 residues. CDR3 DNA sequence: TGCAGCGCATTTCAGGACAGGGAGAGCACAGATACGCAGTATTTT. Translating gives CSAFQDRESTDTQYF.

This clonotype was counted ten times or more. The chain employs TRBV6-1 and TRBJ1-1; D gene uncertain. CDR3 length equals 17 residues. Germline CDR1 and CDR2: MNHNS and SASEGT. The V end lost 5 bases, the J end lost 3 bases, and 22 bases lay between the germline ends. This CDR3 is CASSWGQGIDVYTEAFF. Written as DNA, the CDR3 is TGTGCCAGCAGTTGGGGTCAAGGGATCGATGTATACACTGAAGCTTTCTTT.

This clonotype occurred many times. The J gene is TRBJ2-3, the V gene TRBV3-1; D may be TRBD2 (6 bases). This CDR3 has 15 amino acids. The V gene's germline CDR1 is LGHDT and CDR2 YNNKEL (reference sequence). With 3 bases removed from V and 2 bases from J, the gap between germline ends came to 12 bases. CDR3 nucleotides: TGTGCCAGCAGCCAGGAACTAGCCCCCACAGATACGCAGTATTTT. Its protein is CASSQELAPTDTQYF.

The table lists this clonotype with many counts. This sequence joins TRBV6-1 and TRBJ2-2, with TRBD1 as a possible D gene (5 bases). The CDR3 length is 15 residues. Trimming took off 5 bases at V and 3 bases at J, with 13 bases between the two ends. The germline gives CDR1 MNHNS, CDR2 SASEGT. The CDR3 region has the DNA TGTGCCAGCAGTCACGGGTTCAGGGACACCGGGGAGCTGTTTTTT. Its protein product is CASSHGFRDTGELFF.

This clonotype was detected only a few times. The chain has TRBV4-1 and TRBJ1-2; 11 nucleotides align to TRBD1. Germline CDR1 reads MGHRA; CDR2 reads YSYEKL. The V gene end was trimmed by 0 bases and the J gene end by 3 bases; junction bases not matched to a gene: 3. The CDR3 has 16 amino acids. The CDR3 is CASSQEGQGEYYGYTF. CDR3 DNA sequence: TGCGCCAGCAGCCAAGAGGGACAGGGGGAATACTATGGCTACACCTTC.

The V and J genes are TRBV4-1 and TRBJ1-1; tentative D call: TRBD1 (5 bases). Between the trimmed V and J ends, which lost 0 bases and 0 bases, there was a span of 8 bases. The germline V gene has CDR1 MGHRA and CDR2 YSYEKL. This CDR3 has 15 residues. DNA of the CDR3: TGCGCCAGCAGCCAAGATCAAGGGGTGAACACTGAAGCTTTCTTT. The encoded protein is CASSQDQGVNTEAFF.

This clonotype was seen at least ten times. This chain connects TRBV18 to TRBJ1-5; the D gene is possibly TRBD1 (5 bases). Germline V gene lookup returns CDR1 KGHSH and CDR2 LQKENI. The CDR3 spans 15 residues. Trimming shortened V by 1 base and J by 1 base, and 8 bases separated the two germline ends. The CDR3 here is CASSPQGLSNQPQHF. CDR3 DNA sequence: TGTGCCAGCTCACCACAGGGGCTGAGCAATCAGCCCCAGCATTTT.